This T cell receptor (beta chain) was sequenced during a study of shared clonotypes between healthy human individuals. Germline loops: CDR1 MNHEY, CDR2 SVGAGI. The V end lost 4 bases, the J end lost 8 bases, and 14 bases lay between the germline ends. CDR3 length equals 14 residues. The donors, all of them Caucasian adults, lived in Nashville, Tennessee. The data were produced by immunoSEQ multiplex PCR, yet TCRdb's version contains in-frame clones alone and is incomplete. The table records a few million clones, just over 90% of them present only once. The chain recombines TRBV6-5 with TRBJ1-4; no firm D call. The receptor's source is a man younger than 35 in good health. Input material: naive CD4+ T cells sorted from blood. This sample's subset: CD45RA+ positively selected. For the CDR3, the DNA is TGTGCCAGCAGTTCATGGTCATATCGGGAAAAACTGTTTTTT. This gives the protein CASSSWSYREKLFF.